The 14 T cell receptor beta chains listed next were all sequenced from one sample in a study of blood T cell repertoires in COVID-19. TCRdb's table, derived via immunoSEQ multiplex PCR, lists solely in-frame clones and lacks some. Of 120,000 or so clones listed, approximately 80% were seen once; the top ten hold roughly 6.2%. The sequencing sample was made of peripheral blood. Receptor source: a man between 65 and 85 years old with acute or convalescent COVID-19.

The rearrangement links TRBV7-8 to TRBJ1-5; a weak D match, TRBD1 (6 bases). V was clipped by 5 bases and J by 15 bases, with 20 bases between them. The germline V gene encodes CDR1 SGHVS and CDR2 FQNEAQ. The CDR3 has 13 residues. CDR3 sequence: CASSLGQLDPGHF. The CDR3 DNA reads TGTGCCAGCAGCCTCGGACAGTTGGACCCCGGGCATTTT.

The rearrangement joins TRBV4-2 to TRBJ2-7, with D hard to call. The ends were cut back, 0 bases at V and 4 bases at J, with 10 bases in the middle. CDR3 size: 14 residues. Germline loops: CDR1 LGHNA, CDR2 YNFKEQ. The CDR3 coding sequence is TGTGCCAGCAGCCAAGATACCAGCGTGTACGAGCAGTACTTC. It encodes CASSQDTSVYEQYF.

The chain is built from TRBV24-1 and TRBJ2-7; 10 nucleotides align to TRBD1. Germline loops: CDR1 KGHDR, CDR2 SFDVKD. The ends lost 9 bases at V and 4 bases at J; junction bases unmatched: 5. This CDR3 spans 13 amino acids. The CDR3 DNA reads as TGTGCCACCTCCAGGGGACAGGGGTACGAGCAGTACTTC. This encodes CATSRGQGYEQYF.

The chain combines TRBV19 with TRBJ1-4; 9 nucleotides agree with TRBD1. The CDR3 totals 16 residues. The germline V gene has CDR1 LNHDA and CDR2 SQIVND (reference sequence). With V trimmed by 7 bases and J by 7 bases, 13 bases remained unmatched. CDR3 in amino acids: CASMEGQGVVGEKLFF. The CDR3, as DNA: TGTGCCAGTATGGAGGGACAGGGCGTCGTGGGTGAAAAACTGTTTTTT.

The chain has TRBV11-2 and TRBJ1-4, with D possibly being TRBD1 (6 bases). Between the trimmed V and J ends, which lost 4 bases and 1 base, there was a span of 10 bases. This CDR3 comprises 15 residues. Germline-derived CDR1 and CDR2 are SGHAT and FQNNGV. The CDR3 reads CASSSGVGTNEKLFF. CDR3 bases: TGTGCCAGCAGCTCAGGGGTAGGAACTAATGAAAAACTGTTTTTT.

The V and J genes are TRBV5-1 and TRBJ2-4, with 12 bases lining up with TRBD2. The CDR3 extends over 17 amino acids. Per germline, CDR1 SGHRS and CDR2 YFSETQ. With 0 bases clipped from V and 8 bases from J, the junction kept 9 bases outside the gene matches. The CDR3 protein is CASSLAPTSGSADIQYF. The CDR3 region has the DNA TGCGCCAGCAGCTTGGCCCCGACTAGCGGGAGTGCGGACATTCAGTACTTC. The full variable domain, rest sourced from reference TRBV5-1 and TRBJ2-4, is KAGVTQTPRYLIKTRGQQVTLSCSPISGHRSVSWYQQTPGQGLQFLFEYFSETQRNKGNFPGRFSGRQFSNSRSEMNVSTLELGDSALYLCASSLAPTSGSADIQYFGAGTRLSVL.

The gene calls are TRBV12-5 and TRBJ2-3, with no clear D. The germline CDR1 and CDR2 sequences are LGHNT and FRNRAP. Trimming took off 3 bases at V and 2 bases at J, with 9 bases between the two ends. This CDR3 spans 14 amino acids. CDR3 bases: TGTGCTAGTGGTTTATCTTATTTCACAGATACGCAGTATTTT. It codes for CASGLSYFTDTQYF.

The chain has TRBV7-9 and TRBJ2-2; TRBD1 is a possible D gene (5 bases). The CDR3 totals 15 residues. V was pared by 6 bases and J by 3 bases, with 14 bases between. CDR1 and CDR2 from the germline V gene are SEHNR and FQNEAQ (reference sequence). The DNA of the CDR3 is TGTGCCAGCAGTGCACTCACAGGATACACCGGGGAGCTGTTTTTT. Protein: CASSALTGYTGELFF.

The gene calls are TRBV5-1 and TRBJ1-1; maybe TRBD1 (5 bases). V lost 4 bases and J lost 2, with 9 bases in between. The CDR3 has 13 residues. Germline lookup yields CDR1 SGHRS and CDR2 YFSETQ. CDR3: CASSPGINTEAFF. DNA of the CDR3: TGCGCCAGCAGCCCAGGGATTAACACTGAAGCTTTCTTT.

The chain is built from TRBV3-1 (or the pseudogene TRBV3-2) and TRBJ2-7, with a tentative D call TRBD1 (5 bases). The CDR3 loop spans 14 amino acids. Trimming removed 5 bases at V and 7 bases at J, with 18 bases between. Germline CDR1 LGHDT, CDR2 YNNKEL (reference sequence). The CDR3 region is CASSAGLILGEQYF. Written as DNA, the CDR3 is TGTGCCAGCAGCGCAGGGCTTATTCTGGGGGAGCAGTACTTC.

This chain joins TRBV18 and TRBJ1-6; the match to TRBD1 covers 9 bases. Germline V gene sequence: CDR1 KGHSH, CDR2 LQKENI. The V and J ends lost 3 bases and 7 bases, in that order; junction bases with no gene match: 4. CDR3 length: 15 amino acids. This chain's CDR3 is CASSPTGGRNSPLHF. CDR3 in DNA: TGTGCCAGCTCACCCACAGGGGGCAGGAATTCACCCCTCCACTTT.

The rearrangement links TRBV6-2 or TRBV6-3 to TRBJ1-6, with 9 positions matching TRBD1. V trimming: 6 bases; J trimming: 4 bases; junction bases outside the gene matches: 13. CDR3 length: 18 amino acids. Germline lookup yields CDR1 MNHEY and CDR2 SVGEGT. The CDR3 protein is CASSLDPDRGNYNSPLHF. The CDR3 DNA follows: TGTGCCAGCAGCCTTGATCCGGACAGGGGCAATTATAATTCACCCCTCCACTTT.

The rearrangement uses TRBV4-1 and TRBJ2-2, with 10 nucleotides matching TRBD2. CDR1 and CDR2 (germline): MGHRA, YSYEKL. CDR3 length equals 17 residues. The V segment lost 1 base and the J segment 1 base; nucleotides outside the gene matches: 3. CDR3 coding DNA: TGCGCCAGCAGCCAAGTTCTAGCGGGAGTGAACACCGGGGAGCTGTTTTTT. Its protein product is CASSQVLAGVNTGELFF.

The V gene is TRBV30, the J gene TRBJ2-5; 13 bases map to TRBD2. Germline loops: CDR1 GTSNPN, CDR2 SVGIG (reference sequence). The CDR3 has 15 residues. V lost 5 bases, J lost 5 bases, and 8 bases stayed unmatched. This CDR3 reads CAWARTSGSQETQYF. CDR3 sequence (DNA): TGTGCCTGGGCCAGGACTAGCGGGAGTCAGGAGACCCAGTACTTC.